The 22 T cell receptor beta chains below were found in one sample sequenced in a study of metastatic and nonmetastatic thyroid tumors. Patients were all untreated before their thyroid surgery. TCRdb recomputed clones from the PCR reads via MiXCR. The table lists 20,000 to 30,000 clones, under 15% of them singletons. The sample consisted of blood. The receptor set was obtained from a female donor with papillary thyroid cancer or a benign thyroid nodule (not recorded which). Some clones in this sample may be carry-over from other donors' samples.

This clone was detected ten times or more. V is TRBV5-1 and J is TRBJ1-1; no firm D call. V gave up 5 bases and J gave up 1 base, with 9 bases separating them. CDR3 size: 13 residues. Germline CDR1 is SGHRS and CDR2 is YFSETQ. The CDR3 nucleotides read TGCGCCAGCAGGGGTGGTGAGAACACTGAAGCTTTCTTT. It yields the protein CASRGGENTEAFF. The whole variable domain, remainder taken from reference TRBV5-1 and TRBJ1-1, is KAGVTQTPRYLIKTRGQQVTLSCSPISGHRSVSWYQQTPGQGLQFLFEYFSETQRNKGNFPGRFSGRQFSNSRSEMNVSTLELGDSALYLCASRGGENTEAFFGQGTRLTVV.

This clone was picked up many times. The CDR3 DNA sequence: TGTGCCAGCAGTTTCAGTATCTCCGGCAATCAGCCCCAGCATTTT. Amino acid sequence: CASSFSISGNQPQHF. The V and J genes are TRBV6-1 and TRBJ1-5; D ambiguous. CDR1 is MNHNS, CDR2 SASEGT, per germline. V was trimmed by 5 bases and J by 2 bases, leaving 13 bases between them. CDR3 length equals 15 residues.

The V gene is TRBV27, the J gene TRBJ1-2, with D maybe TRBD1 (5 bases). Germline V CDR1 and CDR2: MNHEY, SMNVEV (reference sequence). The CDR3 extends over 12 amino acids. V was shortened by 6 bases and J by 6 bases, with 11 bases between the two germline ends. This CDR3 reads CASRKGAHGYTF. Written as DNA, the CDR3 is TGTGCCAGCAGAAAAGGGGCCCATGGCTACACCTTC.

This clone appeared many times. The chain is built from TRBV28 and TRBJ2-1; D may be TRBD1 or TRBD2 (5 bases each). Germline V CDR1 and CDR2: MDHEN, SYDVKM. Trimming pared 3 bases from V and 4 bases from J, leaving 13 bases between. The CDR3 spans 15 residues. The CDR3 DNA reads TGTGCCAGCAGTTTGTGGGGGAGAGGGTACAATGAGCAGTTCTTC. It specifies CASSLWGRGYNEQFF. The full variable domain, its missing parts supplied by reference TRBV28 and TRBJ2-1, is DVKVTQSSRYLVKRTGEKVFLECVQDMDHENMFWYRQDPGLGLRLIYFSYDVKMKEKGDIPEGYSVSREKKERFSLILESASTNQTSMYLCASSLWGRGYNEQFFGPGTRLTVL.

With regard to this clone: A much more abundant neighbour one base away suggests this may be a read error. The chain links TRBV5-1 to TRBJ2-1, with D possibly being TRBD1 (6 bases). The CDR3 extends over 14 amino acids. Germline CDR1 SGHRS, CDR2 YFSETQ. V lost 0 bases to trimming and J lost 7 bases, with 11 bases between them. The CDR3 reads CASSLDRVVNEQFF. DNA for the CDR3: TGCGCCAGCAGCTTGGACAGGGTGGTAAATGAGCAGTTCTTC. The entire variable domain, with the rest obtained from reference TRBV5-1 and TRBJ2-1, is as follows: KAGVTQTPRYLIKTRGQQVTLSCSPISGHRSVSWYQQTPGQGLQFLFEYFSETQRNKGNFPGRFSGRQFSNSRSEMNVSTLELGDSALYLCASSLDRVVNEQFFGPGTRLTVL.

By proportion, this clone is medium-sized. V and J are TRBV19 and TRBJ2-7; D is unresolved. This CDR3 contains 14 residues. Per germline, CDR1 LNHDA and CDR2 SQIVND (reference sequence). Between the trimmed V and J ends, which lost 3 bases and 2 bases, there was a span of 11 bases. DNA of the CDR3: TGTGCCAGTAGTATTGGCAATGGACCCTACGAGCAGTACTTC. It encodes CASSIGNGPYEQYF.

CDR3 coding DNA: TGTGCCAGCAACGACCGTGGGGGAGAGACCCAGTACTTC. This translates into CASNDRGGETQYF. The chain employs TRBV6-1 and TRBJ2-5, with D tentatively TRBD1 or TRBD2 (5 bases each). Germline V CDR1 and CDR2: MNHNS, SASEGT. Trimming removed 7 bases at V and 4 bases at J, with 13 bases between. This CDR3 region has 13 residues.

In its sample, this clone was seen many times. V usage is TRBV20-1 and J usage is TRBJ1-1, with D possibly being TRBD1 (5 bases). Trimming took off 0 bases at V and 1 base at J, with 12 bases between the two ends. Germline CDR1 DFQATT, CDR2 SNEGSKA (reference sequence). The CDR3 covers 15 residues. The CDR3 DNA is TGCAGTGCTAGAGAGCCGGGGCCTGGGAACACTGAAGCTTTCTTT. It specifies CSAREPGPGNTEAFF.

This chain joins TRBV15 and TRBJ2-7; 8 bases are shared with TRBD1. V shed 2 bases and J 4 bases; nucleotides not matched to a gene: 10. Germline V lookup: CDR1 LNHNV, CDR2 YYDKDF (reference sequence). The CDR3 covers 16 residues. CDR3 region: CATSRLTGTGPYEQYF. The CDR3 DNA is TGTGCCACCAGCAGATTGACCGGGACAGGACCGTACGAGCAGTACTTC.

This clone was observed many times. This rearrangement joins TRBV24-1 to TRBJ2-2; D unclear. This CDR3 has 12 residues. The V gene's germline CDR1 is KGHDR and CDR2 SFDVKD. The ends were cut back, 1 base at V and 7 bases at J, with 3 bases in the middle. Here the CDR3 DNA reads TGTGCCACCAGTGATTTATTCGGGGAGCTGTTTTTT. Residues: CATSDLFGELFF.

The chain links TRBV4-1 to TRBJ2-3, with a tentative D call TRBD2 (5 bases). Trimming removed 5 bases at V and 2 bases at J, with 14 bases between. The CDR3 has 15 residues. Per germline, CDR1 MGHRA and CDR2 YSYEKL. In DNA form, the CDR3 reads TGCGCCAGCAGCAATCCCTTGGGAGACACAGATACGCAGTATTTT. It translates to CASSNPLGDTDTQYF.

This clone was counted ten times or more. DNA for the CDR3: TGTGCCAGTAGTATAACCCATAGGGTCCTCACCAAAAACATTCAGTACTTC. Translating it yields CASSITHRVLTKNIQYF. The chain is built from TRBV19 and TRBJ2-4; D ambiguous. Trimming took off 2 bases at V and 2 bases at J, with 16 bases between the two ends. CDR1 is LNHDA and CDR2 is SQIVND in the germline V gene (reference sequence). CDR3 length: 17 residues.

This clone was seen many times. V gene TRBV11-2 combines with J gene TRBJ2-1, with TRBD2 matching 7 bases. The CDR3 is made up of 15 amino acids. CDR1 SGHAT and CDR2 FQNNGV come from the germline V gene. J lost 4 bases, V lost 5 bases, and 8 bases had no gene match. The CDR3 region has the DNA TGTGCCAGCAGCCTCGGGACTACCGTATACAATGAGCAGTTCTTC. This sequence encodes CASSLGTTVYNEQFF.

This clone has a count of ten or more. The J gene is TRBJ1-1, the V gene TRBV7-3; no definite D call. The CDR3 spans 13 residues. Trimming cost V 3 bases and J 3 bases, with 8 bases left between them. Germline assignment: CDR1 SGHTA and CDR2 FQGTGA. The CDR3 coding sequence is TGTGCCAGCAGCTTGTCGGGTGACACTGAAGCTTTCTTT. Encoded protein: CASSLSGDTEAFF.

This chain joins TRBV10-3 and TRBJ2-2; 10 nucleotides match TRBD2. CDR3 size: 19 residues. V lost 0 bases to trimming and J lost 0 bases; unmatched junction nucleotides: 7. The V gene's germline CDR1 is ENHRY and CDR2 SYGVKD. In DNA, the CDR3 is TGTGCCATCAGTGAGTCACGGGCTAGCGGGGGACCGAACACCGGGGAGCTGTTTTTT. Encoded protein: CAISESRASGGPNTGELFF.

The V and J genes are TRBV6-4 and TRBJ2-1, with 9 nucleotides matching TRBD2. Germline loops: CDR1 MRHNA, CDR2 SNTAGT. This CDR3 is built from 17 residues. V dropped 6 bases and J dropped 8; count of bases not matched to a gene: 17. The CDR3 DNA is TGTGCCAGCAGCCTCACGGGGGCGGGGGGGGCGCAGGATGAGCAGTTCTTC. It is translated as CASSLTGAGGAQDEQFF.

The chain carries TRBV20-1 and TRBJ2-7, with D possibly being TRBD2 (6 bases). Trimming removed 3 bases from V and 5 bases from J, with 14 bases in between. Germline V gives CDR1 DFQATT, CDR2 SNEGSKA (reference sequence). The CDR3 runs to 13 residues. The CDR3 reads CSARRDGSDEQYF. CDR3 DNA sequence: TGCAGTGCTAGGCGGGACGGGTCGGACGAGCAGTACTTC.

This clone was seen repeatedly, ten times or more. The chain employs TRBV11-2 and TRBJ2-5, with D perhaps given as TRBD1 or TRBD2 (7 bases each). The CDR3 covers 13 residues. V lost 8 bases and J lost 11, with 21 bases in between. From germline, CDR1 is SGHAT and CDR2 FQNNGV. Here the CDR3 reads CASDSAGEGAQYF. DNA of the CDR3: TGTGCCAGCGACTCGGCGGGAGAGGGGGCTCAGTACTTC.

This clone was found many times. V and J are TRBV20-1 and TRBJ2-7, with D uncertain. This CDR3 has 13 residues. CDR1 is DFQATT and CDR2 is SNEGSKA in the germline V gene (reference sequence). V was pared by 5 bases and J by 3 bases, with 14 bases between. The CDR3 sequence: CSAPGQASYEQYF. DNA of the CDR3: TGCAGTGCTCCTGGGCAGGCCAGCTACGAGCAGTACTTC.

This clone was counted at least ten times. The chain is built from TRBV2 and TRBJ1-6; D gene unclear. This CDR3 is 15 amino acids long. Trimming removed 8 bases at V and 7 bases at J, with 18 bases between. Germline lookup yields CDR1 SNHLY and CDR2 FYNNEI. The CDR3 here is CASAPLLPRNSPLHF. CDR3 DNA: TGTGCCAGCGCCCCTCTTTTGCCCCGAAATTCACCCCTCCACTTT.

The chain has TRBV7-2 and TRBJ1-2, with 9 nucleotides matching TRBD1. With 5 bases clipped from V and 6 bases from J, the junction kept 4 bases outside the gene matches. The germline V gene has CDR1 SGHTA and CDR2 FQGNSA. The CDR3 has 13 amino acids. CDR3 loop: CASSDRGIDGYTF. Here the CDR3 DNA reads TGTGCCAGCAGCGACAGGGGGATAGATGGCTACACCTTC.

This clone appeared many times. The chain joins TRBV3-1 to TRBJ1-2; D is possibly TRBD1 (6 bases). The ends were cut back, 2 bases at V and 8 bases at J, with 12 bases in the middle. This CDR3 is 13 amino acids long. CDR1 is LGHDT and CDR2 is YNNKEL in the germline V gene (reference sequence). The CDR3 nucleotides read TGTGCCAGCAGCCAATCAGCGGGGGCCGGCTACACCTTC. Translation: CASSQSAGAGYTF.